This TCR beta chain was obtained from a study of T-cell memory formation after mild COVID-19. Study conclusions and caveats: The study found contracting CD4+ clones mainly in CM and EM and contracting CD8+ clones in EMRA. Pre-infection memory carried some responding clones, suggesting that cross-reactive memory joined. Clones contracting across day 15 to 85 had a balanced CD4/CD8 profile; later expanding clones leaned CD4+.

Trimming at V came to 7 bases and at J to 7 bases, leaving 3 bases not matched to a gene. Germline CDR1 reads SGHTA; CDR2 reads FQGNSA. There are 14 residues in the CDR3. Concerning this clonotype itself: The antigen is undetermined.

Constant-segment primers and 5'RACE yielded cDNA libraries for TCR alpha and TCR beta, each carrying sample barcodes and UMIs. TCRdb called the 5' RACE reads again in MiXCR, with one record for every CDR3 protein. The sample lists hundreds of thousands of distinct CDR3 sequences, approximately 18% occurring once. The sample was PBMCs or a T cell subset sorted from them (not recorded which). V gene TRBV7-2 combines with J gene TRBJ2-1; the match to TRBD2 covers 14 bases. This TCR was sampled from a man younger than 30 who had mild COVID-19 (a few samples of this study predate the infection). Cell type and time point are not known. The CDR3 is CASIGTSGGNEQFF. As DNA, the CDR3 is TGTGCCAGCATCGGGACTAGCGGGGGAAATGAGCAGTTCTTC.